A single sample gave rise to the 7 T cell receptor beta chains below, sequenced in a study of blood T cell repertoires in COVID-19. The data were produced by immunoSEQ multiplex PCR, yet TCRdb's version contains in-frame clones alone and is incomplete. The data show about 67,000 clones, about four fifths seen once. Sequenced: peripheral blood. Receptors were obtained from a woman between 55 and 75 years old with acute or convalescent COVID-19.

This clone was seen a few times. This chain joins TRBV4-1 and TRBJ1-2, with TRBD1 matching over 7 bases. This CDR3 region has 15 residues. The V segment lost 3 bases and the J segment 4 bases; nucleotides outside the gene matches: 8. Germline loops: CDR1 MGHRA, CDR2 YSYEKL. The CDR3: CASSQILTGSYGYTF. DNA for the CDR3: TGCGCCAGCAGCCAGATTCTGACAGGGTCCTATGGCTACACCTTC.

This rearrangement joins TRBV6-5 to TRBJ2-3; tentatively, D is TRBD1 (6 bases). This CDR3 contains 13 residues. Germline V gene lookup returns CDR1 MNHEY and CDR2 SVGAGI. V was shortened by 7 bases and J by 1 base, with 9 bases between the two germline ends. The CDR3 reads CASTGDRTDTQYF. Written as DNA, the CDR3 is TGTGCCAGCACAGGGGATCGCACAGATACGCAGTATTTT.

V usage is TRBV4-3 and J usage is TRBJ1-3; D remains ambiguous. Germline V gives CDR1 LGHNA, CDR2 YSLEER. The V end lost 1 base, the J end lost 0 bases, and 7 bases lay between the germline ends. The CDR3 spans 15 residues. The CDR3 region is CASSQGQASGNTIYF. CDR3 sequence (DNA): TGCGCCAGCAGCCAAGGGCAGGCCTCTGGAAACACCATATATTTT.

This clone was seen once. The genes are TRBV10-2 and TRBJ2-1; the match to TRBD2 covers 10 bases. V lost 7 bases to trimming and J lost 0 bases; unmatched junction nucleotides: 6. Germline loops: CDR1 WSHSY, CDR2 SAAADI. This CDR3 contains 16 residues. The DNA of the CDR3 is TGCGCCAGCATGGGGCTAGCGGGGGACTCCTACAATGAGCAGTTCTTC. As protein: CASMGLAGDSYNEQFF.

This chain connects TRBV29-1 to TRBJ1-4; 9 nucleotides line up with TRBD1. V gave up 7 bases and J gave up 8 bases; unmatched junction bases: 8. Germline values: CDR1 SQVTM, CDR2 ANQGSEA. The CDR3 length is 13 residues. In DNA, the CDR3 is TGCAGCGCACGAGGACAGGGGAGAGAAAAACTGTTTTTT. Encoded protein: CSARGQGREKLFF.

This chain connects TRBV7-9 to TRBJ2-7; 11 bases are a match to TRBD2. The CDR3 has 16 residues. The germline CDR1 and CDR2 sequences are SEHNR and FQNEAQ (reference sequence). V trimming: 4 bases; J trimming: 3 bases; junction bases outside the gene matches: 8. CDR3 amino acids: CASSWQTGTSGYEQYF. The DNA for the CDR3 is TGTGCCAGCAGCTGGCAAACCGGGACTAGCGGCTACGAGCAGTACTTC.

The chain has TRBV28 and TRBJ1-4, with D perhaps matching TRBD1 (6 bases). Germline V lookup: CDR1 MDHEN, CDR2 SYDVKM. The CDR3 spans 15 residues. Trimming cost V 5 bases and J 2 bases, with 12 bases left between them. Here the CDR3 reads CASSTKGVTNEKLFF. For the CDR3, the DNA is TGTGCCAGCAGTACAAAGGGGGTCACTAATGAAAAACTGTTTTTT.